Listed below are T cell receptor beta chains from one sample, sequenced in a study of CD8 T cells in ankylosing spondylitis. Each CDR3 protein gets one entry after TCRdb re-called the 5' RACE reads with MiXCR. The table includes around 340,000 distinct CDR3 sequences, approximately 14% detected once. Input material: blood, either unsorted or a sorted T cell fraction (not recorded which). The receptors here all came from a male donor with ankylosing spondylitis or in good health (not recorded which). Each CDR3 is given with its conserved first and last residue. Each record gives: D gene, CDR3 length, V gene, CDR3 protein. D genes are given only for firm matches.

D gene: TRBD2; CDR3 length: 12; V gene: TRBV10-3; CDR3 protein: CAISSGRAEQYF
D gene: TRBD2; CDR3 length: 17; V gene: TRBV12-3/TRBV12-4; CDR3 protein: CASSSGLAGYLADTQYF
D gene: TRBD1; CDR3 length: 15; V gene: TRBV6-1; CDR3 protein: CASEAAGGMNTEAFF
D gene: TRBD1; CDR3 length: 13; V gene: TRBV10-3; CDR3 protein: CAITGDRDQPQHF
D gene: TRBD2; CDR3 length: 14; V gene: TRBV20-1; CDR3 protein: CSVRTSGGAYEQYF
D gene: -; CDR3 length: 14; V gene: TRBV12-3/TRBV12-4; CDR3 protein: CASSLSEGNTEAFF
D gene: -; CDR3 length: 13; V gene: TRBV20-1; CDR3 protein: CSASHSGSYEQYF
D gene: -; CDR3 length: 13; V gene: TRBV20-1; CDR3 protein: CSARIYSNQPQHF
D gene: TRBD1; CDR3 length: 15; V gene: TRBV6-2/TRBV6-3; CDR3 protein: CASSGQDSRTDTQYF
D gene: -; CDR3 length: 12; V gene: TRBV27; CDR3 protein: CASRPGVYGYTF
D gene: TRBD2; CDR3 length: 13; V gene: TRBV20-1; CDR3 protein: CSAPPLAGGQQYF
D gene: TRBD1; CDR3 length: 15; V gene: TRBV7-8; CDR3 protein: CASSPRQGRGETQYF
D gene: -; CDR3 length: 14; V gene: TRBV25-1; CDR3 protein: CASSGRPSTDTQYF
D gene: -; CDR3 length: 14; V gene: TRBV4-1; CDR3 protein: CASSQVGPNQPQHF
D gene: -; CDR3 length: 11; V gene: TRBV7-2; CDR3 protein: CASSFGFSQYF
D gene: -; CDR3 length: 15; V gene: TRBV7-9; CDR3 protein: CASSLEGGSNQPQHF
D gene: TRBD1; CDR3 length: 13; V gene: TRBV5-5; CDR3 protein: CASSRDSVYGYTF
D gene: -; CDR3 length: 18; V gene: TRBV5-1; CDR3 protein: CASSRRRGPSLAKNIQYF
D gene: -; CDR3 length: 14; V gene: TRBV6-2/TRBV6-3; CDR3 protein: CASSTPWGGQPQHF
D gene: -; CDR3 length: 15; V gene: TRBV9; CDR3 protein: CASSVGAVGEETQYF
D gene: TRBD2; CDR3 length: 16; V gene: TRBV3-1; CDR3 protein: CASSPLSGGAPGELFF
D gene: -; CDR3 length: 14; V gene: TRBV3-1; CDR3 protein: CASSAGYSGNTIYF
D gene: -; CDR3 length: 15; V gene: TRBV27; CDR3 protein: CASSSAQGQSYGYTF
D gene: -; CDR3 length: 12; V gene: TRBV20-1; CDR3 protein: CSAERSTDTQYF
D gene: -; CDR3 length: 14; V gene: TRBV5-1; CDR3 protein: CASRPSDMNTEAFF
D gene: -; CDR3 length: 16; V gene: TRBV7-9; CDR3 protein: CASTLERYLSADTQYF
D gene: TRBD2; CDR3 length: 16; V gene: TRBV4-2; CDR3 protein: CASSQGPASGSTEQYF
D gene: -; CDR3 length: 14; V gene: TRBV7-9; CDR3 protein: CASRPNTGANVLTF
D gene: -; CDR3 length: 14; V gene: TRBV5-1; CDR3 protein: CASSAGGRTYEQYF
D gene: -; CDR3 length: 16; V gene: TRBV5-4; CDR3 protein: CASSLDPLGRGTEAFF
D gene: TRBD1; CDR3 length: 17; V gene: TRBV9; CDR3 protein: CASSPRRSDRGRNEQFF
D gene: TRBD2; CDR3 length: 17; V gene: TRBV19; CDR3 protein: CASRPWSASGRGYEQFF
D gene: -; CDR3 length: 14; V gene: TRBV9; CDR3 protein: CASSEQGLYNEQFF